These 21 T cell receptor beta chains share one sample of origin, sequenced in a study of T-cell reconstitution after alpha-beta-depleted transplantation in children. As it was prepared, the TCRbeta library received unique molecular identifiers. TCRdb re-derived calls from the PCR reads in MiXCR, one entry per CDR3 protein. The table records fewer than 1 million distinct CDR3 sequences, roughly 15% of them present only once. The specimen comprised PBMCs, mostly from graft donor cells, sampled 360 days after TCRalphabeta/CD19-depleted stem cell transplant. These receptors originate from a male patient younger than 18 who had a stem cell transplant for acute lymphoblastic leukemia, so the T cells may come from the graft donor.

The chain has TRBV18 and TRBJ2-1, with D tentatively TRBD2 (5 bases). The CDR3 has 16 amino acids. Trimming pared 6 bases from V and 5 bases from J, leaving 20 bases between. Germline V gene sequence: CDR1 KGHSH, CDR2 LQKENI. The CDR3 DNA reads as TGTGCCAGCTCCCTTACTAGGGCGGGTGAGGACAATGAGCAGTTCTTC. It specifies CASSLTRAGEDNEQFF.

This clonotype showed up many times. The rearrangement joins TRBV24-1 to TRBJ2-3, with 7 bases matching TRBD2. Germline V gives CDR1 KGHDR, CDR2 SFDVKD. The CDR3 sequence is 13 residues long. V was clipped by 9 bases and J by 1 base; unmatched bases: 3. Here the CDR3 DNA reads TGTGCCACCCAGGGAGGGGGCACAGATACGCAGTATTTT. Protein: CATQGGGTDTQYF.

This clonotype came up a few times. This chain joins TRBV29-1 and TRBJ2-4; D ambiguous. CDR1 is SQVTM and CDR2 is ANQGSEA in the germline V gene. The CDR3 sequence is 13 residues long. V was cut by 7 bases and J by 6 bases, with 16 bases left in between. CDR3 region: CSAGLNIGNIQYF. Written as DNA, the CDR3 is TGCAGCGCCGGGCTGAACATTGGAAACATTCAGTACTTC.

V is TRBV5-1 and J is TRBJ2-1; TRBD1 matches 8 bases. V lost 4 bases, J lost 8 bases, and 11 bases stayed unmatched. The length of the CDR3 is 15 residues. From germline, CDR1 is SGHRS and CDR2 YFSETQ. CDR3 sequence reads: CASSAPDRASDEQFF. The CDR3 nucleotides read TGCGCCAGCAGCGCCCCGGACAGGGCGTCCGATGAGCAGTTCTTC. Using reference TRBV5-1 and TRBJ2-1 for the parts outside the CDR3, the full variable domain is KAGVTQTPRYLIKTRGQQVTLSCSPISGHRSVSWYQQTPGQGLQFLFEYFSETQRNKGNFPGRFSGRQFSNSRSEMNVSTLELGDSALYLCASSAPDRASDEQFFGPGTRLTVL.

V usage is TRBV7-9 and J usage is TRBJ2-7, with 7 bases identical to TRBD1. The germline V gene has CDR1 SEHNR and CDR2 FQNEAQ (reference sequence). The CDR3 totals 14 residues. Losses at the gene ends were 5 bases for V and 2 bases for J; bases not matched to a gene: 6. The CDR3, as DNA: TGTGCCAGCAGCCATACAGGGGACCCCTACGAGCAGTACTTC. The encoded protein is CASSHTGDPYEQYF.

At least ten counts were recorded for this clonotype. The chain links TRBV20-1 to TRBJ2-1; 8 positions agree with TRBD2. The CDR3 is 14 amino acids. After removal of 4 bases from V and 6 bases from J, the junction contained 8 bases not matched to a gene. Germline assignment: CDR1 DFQATT and CDR2 SNEGSKA (reference sequence). CDR3 nucleotide sequence: TGCAGTGCTAAACTAGCGGTTCTCGGCAATGAGCAGTTCTTC. As protein: CSAKLAVLGNEQFF.

This clonotype was recorded at least ten times. The chain is built from TRBV2 and TRBJ2-5; 13 bases are a match to TRBD2. The CDR3 has 15 amino acids. J was trimmed by 5 bases and V by 10 bases; bases with no gene match: 10. Germline CDR1 is SNHLY and CDR2 is FYNNEI. The CDR3 bases are TGTGCCATCCTTAGGACTAGCGGGAGTGGGGAGACCCAGTACTTC. Its protein is CAILRTSGSGETQYF.

This clonotype has more than one count but fewer than ten. J is TRBJ2-6 and V is TRBV9, with D unresolved. Trimming left V 3 bases short and J 0 bases short, with 7 bases between. Germline V gene sequence: CDR1 SGDLS, CDR2 YYNGEE. CDR3 size: 15 residues. CDR3 nucleotide sequence: TGTGCCAGCAGCGATTGGCACTCTGGGGCCAACGTCCTGACTTTC. As protein: CASSDWHSGANVLTF.

This clonotype was counted between two and nine times. The chain is built from TRBV7-8 and TRBJ2-1; D is possibly TRBD1 (5 bases). The ends were cut back, 0 bases at V and 3 bases at J, with 9 bases in the middle. CDR1 and CDR2 (germline): SGHVS, FQNEAQ. This CDR3 comprises 15 residues. As DNA, the CDR3 is TGTGCCAGCAGCTTAGCCGAGACAGACTACAATGAGCAGTTCTTC. Encoded protein: CASSLAETDYNEQFF.

This clonotype turned up a few times. The chain has TRBV11-1 and TRBJ2-6; possibly TRBD2 for D (5 bases). V was cut by 3 bases and J by 0 bases, with 15 bases left in between. In germline, CDR1 is SGHAT, CDR2 FQDESV (reference sequence). CDR3 length: 18 residues. CDR3 nucleotides: TGTGCCAGCAGCTTGACCCAGCTAGGGAGCTCTGGGGCCAACGTCCTGACTTTC. Its protein is CASSLTQLGSSGANVLTF.

This rearrangement joins TRBV20-1 to TRBJ2-7, with D unclear. The V and J ends lost 6 bases and 3 bases respectively, with 6 bases between them. The germline V gene encodes CDR1 DFQATT and CDR2 SNEGSKA (reference sequence). The CDR3 totals 10 residues. CDR3: CSAWGYEQYF. The CDR3, as DNA: TGCAGTGCCTGGGGCTACGAGCAGTACTTC.

This clonotype came up a few times. The chain carries TRBV5-1 and TRBJ2-7; D not resolved. The CDR3 runs 14 residues. Germline V gives CDR1 SGHRS, CDR2 YFSETQ. Trimming took off 0 bases at V and 0 bases at J, with 7 bases between the two ends. CDR3 region: CASSLATTSYEQYF. CDR3 nucleotide sequence: TGCGCCAGCAGCTTGGCTACAACCTCCTACGAGCAGTACTTC.

This clonotype was detected a few times. The chain uses TRBV20-1 and TRBJ2-1; 12 bases fit TRBD2. There are 14 residues in the CDR3. Looked up from germline, CDR1 is DFQATT and CDR2 is SNEGSKA (reference sequence). V shed 5 bases, J shed 7 bases, and the junction held 6 bases outside the gene matches. The CDR3 here is CSAQTSGRENEQFF. As DNA, the CDR3 is TGCAGTGCTCAGACTAGCGGGAGAGAAAATGAGCAGTTCTTC.

This clonotype showed up many times. The V gene is TRBV27, the J gene TRBJ1-4; no definite D call. Trimming took off 6 bases at V and 0 bases at J, with 14 bases between the two ends. CDR3 length: 16 amino acids. CDR1 is MNHEY and CDR2 is SMNVEV in the germline V gene (reference sequence). CDR3 residues: CASSRLAVATNEKLFF. As DNA, the CDR3 is TGTGCCAGCAGCCGCCTGGCGGTTGCAACTAATGAAAAACTGTTTTTT.

This clonotype occurred many times. This sequence joins TRBV7-3 and TRBJ2-2; 7 bases map to TRBD1. Germline lookup yields CDR1 SGHTA and CDR2 FQGTGA. The CDR3 has 15 residues. V dropped 5 bases and J dropped 1; count of bases not matched to a gene: 4. CDR3 sequence: CASSRTGVNTGELFF. The CDR3 DNA reads as TGTGCCAGCAGCCGAACAGGGGTGAACACCGGGGAGCTGTTTTTT.

A few counts support this clonotype. V gene TRBV29-1 combines with J gene TRBJ2-5, with D perhaps TRBD1 or TRBD2 (6 bases each). The CDR3 extends over 13 amino acids. Germline-derived CDR1 and CDR2 are SQVTM and ANQGSEA. V was cut by 5 bases and J by 4 bases, with 14 bases left in between. CDR3 residues: CSVSGEDGETQYF. CDR3 coding DNA: TGCAGCGTTTCAGGGGAGGATGGAGAGACCCAGTACTTC.

This clonotype was recorded at least ten times. The V call is TRBV6-1, the J call TRBJ2-4; 7 nucleotides align to TRBD1. The germline V gene encodes CDR1 MNHNS and CDR2 SASEGT. Losses at the gene ends were 6 bases for V and 6 bases for J; bases not matched to a gene: 8. The CDR3 consists of 14 residues. CDR3 in amino acids: CASSRDRVVNIQYF. CDR3 sequence (DNA): TGTGCCAGCAGCCGTGACAGGGTAGTAAACATTCAGTACTTC.

This clonotype turned up a few times. The gene calls are TRBV25-1 and TRBJ2-1; TRBD2 matches at 8 bases. Losses at the gene ends were 4 bases for V and 5 bases for J; bases not matched to a gene: 13. The CDR3 spans 17 residues. Germline assignment: CDR1 MGHDK and CDR2 SYGVNS. The DNA for the CDR3 is TGTGCCAGCAGTGCTCTCGGGAGGCTAGCGGGCCACAATGAGCAGTTCTTC. Residues: CASSALGRLAGHNEQFF.

This clonotype was seen a handful of times. A junction end diverges from the germline sequence, so it may reflect a read error. CDR3 region: CASSLMTF. In DNA form, the CDR3 reads TGTGCCAGCAGCTTAATGACTTTC. The rearrangement uses TRBV7-9 and TRBJ2-5; no firm D call. CDR1 and CDR2 (germline): SEHNR, FQNEAQ (reference sequence). There are 8 residues in the CDR3.

Only a few counts were recorded for this clonotype. This rearrangement joins TRBV7-9 to TRBJ2-7; perhaps TRBD1 as D (5 bases). The CDR3 is made up of 15 amino acids. The germline V gene encodes CDR1 SEHNR and CDR2 FQNEAQ (reference sequence). V dropped 4 bases and J dropped 1 base, with 14 bases sitting between them. The CDR3 protein is CASSSPGLQSYEQYF. In nucleotides, the CDR3 is TGTGCCAGCAGCTCCCCAGGGCTCCAATCCTACGAGCAGTACTTC.

The CDR3 loop reads CATLSGTSYEQYF. CDR3 coding DNA: TGTGCCACCCTCTCAGGGACCTCCTACGAGCAGTACTTC. The J gene is TRBJ2-7, the V gene TRBV2; D assignment may be TRBD1 or TRBD2 (5 bases each). The CDR3 length is 13 residues. Trimming removed 10 bases from V and 0 bases from J, with 13 bases in between. The germline V gene encodes CDR1 SNHLY and CDR2 FYNNEI.